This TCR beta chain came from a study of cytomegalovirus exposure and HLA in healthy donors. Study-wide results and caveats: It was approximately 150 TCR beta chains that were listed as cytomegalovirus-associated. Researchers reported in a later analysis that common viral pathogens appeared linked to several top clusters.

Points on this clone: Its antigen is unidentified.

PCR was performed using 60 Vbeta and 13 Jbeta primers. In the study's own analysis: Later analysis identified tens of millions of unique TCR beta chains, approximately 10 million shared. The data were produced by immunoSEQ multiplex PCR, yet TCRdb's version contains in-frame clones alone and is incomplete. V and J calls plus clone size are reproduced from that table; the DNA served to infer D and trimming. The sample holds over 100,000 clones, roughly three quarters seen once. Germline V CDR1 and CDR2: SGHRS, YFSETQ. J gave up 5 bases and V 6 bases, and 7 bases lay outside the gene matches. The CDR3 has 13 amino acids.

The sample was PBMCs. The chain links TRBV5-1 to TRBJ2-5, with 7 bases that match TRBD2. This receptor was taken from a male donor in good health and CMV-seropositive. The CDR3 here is CASTQTSEETQYF. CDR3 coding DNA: TGCGCCAGCACTCAAACTAGCGAGGAGACCCAGTACTTC.